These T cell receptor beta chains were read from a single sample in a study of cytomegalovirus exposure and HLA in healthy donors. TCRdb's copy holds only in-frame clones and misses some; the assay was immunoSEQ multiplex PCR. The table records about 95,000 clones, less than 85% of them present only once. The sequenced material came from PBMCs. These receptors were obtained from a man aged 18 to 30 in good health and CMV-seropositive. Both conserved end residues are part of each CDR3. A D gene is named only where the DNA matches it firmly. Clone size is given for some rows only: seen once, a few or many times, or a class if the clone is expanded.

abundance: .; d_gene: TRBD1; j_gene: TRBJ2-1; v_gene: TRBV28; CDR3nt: TGTGCCAGCAGTTGGGGGACAGGGGTAGATAGGCAGTTCTTC; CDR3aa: CASSWGTGVDRQFF
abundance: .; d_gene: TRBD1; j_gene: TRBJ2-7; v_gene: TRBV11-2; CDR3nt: TGTGCCAGCAGCTTATCCGGGACAGGGGGCTACGAGCAGTACTTC; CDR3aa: CASSLSGTGGYEQYF
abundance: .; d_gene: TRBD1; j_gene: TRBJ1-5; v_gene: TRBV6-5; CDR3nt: TGTGCCAGCAGACCCACAGGGGGTAGCAATCAGCCCCAGCATTTT; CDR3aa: CASRPTGGSNQPQHF
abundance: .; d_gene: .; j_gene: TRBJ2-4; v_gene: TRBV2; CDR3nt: TGTGCCAGCAGTGCAGGGTTAGCCAAAAACATTCAGTACTTC; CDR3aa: CASSAGLAKNIQYF
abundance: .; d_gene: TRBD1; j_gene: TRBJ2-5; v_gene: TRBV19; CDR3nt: TGTGCCAGTAGTCCATGGACAGGGGTGCGAGAGACCCAGTACTTC; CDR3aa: CASSPWTGVRETQYF
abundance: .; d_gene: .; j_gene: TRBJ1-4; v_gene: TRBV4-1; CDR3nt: TGCGCCAGCAGCCAAGATGCGCGGCTGAGGTATGAAAAACTGTTTTTT; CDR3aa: CASSQDARLRYEKLFF
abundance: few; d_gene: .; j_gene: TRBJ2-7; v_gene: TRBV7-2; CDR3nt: TGTGCCAGCAGCTTAGAAGTAGGGGGTTATTACGAGCAGTACTTC; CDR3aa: CASSLEVGGYYEQYF
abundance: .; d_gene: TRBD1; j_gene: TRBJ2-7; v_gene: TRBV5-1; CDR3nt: TGCGCCAGCAGCCCGGGACAGGGGTTCGACGAGCAGTACTTC; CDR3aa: CASSPGQGFDEQYF
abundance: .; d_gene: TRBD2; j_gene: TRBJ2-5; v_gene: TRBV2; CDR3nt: TGTGCCAGCAGTGGAGAAAGACTAGCGGATAAAGAGACCCAGTACTTC; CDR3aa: CASSGERLADKETQYF
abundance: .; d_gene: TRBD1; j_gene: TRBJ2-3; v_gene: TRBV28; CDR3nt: TGTGCCAGCACCCAGGGGGGCACAGATACGCAGTATTTT; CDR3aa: CASTQGGTDTQYF
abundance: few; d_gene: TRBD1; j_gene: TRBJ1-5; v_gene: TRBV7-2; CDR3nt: TGTGCCAGCAGCCTGAGTACAGGGGCAGGGCAGCCCCAGCATTTT; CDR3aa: CASSLSTGAGQPQHF
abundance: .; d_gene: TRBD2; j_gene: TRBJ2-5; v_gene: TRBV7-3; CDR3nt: TGTGCCAGCAGCTTAAGCCTAGCGGGAGGTCGGGAGACCCAGTACTTC; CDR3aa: CASSLSLAGGRETQYF
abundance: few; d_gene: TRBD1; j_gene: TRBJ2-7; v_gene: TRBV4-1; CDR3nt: TGCGCCAGCAACCTCGGACAGGGCTACGAGCAGTACTTC; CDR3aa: CASNLGQGYEQYF
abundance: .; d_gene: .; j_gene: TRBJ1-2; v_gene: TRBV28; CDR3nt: TGTGCCAGCAGTTCCTCAGGGGAGGGCTACACCTTC; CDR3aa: CASSSSGEGYTF
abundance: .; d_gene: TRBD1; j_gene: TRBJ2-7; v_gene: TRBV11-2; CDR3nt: TGTGCCAGCAGCCCCTCGACAGGGCGCTACGAGCAGTACTTC; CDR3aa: CASSPSTGRYEQYF
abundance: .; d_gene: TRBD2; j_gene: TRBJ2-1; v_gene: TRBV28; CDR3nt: TGTGCCAGCAGTTTATCGGCTAGCGGGAGGGCCGGGAATGAGCAGTTCTTC; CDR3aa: CASSLSASGRAGNEQFF
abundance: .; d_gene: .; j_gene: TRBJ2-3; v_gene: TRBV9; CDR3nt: TGTGCCAGCAGCGTAAGCCCCCCAGATACGCAGTATTTT; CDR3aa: CASSVSPPDTQYF
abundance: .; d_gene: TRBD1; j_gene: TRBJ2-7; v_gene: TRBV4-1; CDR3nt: TGCGCCAGCAGCGCAAGGCCTGCGGACAGGAACGAGCAGTACTTC; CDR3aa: CASSARPADRNEQYF
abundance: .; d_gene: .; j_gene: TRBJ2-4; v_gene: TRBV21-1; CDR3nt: TGTGCCAGCAGCAAAGGGCAACAGGGGGCGCGAAACATTCAGTACTTC; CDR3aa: CASSKGQQGARNIQYF
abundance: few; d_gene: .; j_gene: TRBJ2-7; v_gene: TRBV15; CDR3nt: TGTGCCACCAGCAGATCCAAGAGCTCCTACGAGCAGTACTTC; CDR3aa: CATSRSKSSYEQYF
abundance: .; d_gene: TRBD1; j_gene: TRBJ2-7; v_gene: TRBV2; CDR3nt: TGTGCCAGCAGTTTGGACAGGGCCCTTTCCTACGAGCAGTACTTC; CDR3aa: CASSLDRALSYEQYF
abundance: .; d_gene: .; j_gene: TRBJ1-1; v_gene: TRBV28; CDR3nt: TGTGCCAGCAGTTTAGACAGCGCGACAGCTTTCTTT; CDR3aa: CASSLDSATAFF
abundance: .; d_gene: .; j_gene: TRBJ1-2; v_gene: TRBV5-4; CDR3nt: TGTGCCAGCAGCTTGGTGGCAGGCTATGGCTACACCTTC; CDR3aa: CASSLVAGYGYTF
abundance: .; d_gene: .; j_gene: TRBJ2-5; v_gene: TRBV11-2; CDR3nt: TGTGCCAGCAGCCAATGGGGAGGAGAGACCCAGTACTTC; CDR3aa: CASSQWGGETQYF
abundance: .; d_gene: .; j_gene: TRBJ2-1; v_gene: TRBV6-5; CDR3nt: TGTGCCAGCAGCCGCGGGGGCCTTTACAATGAGCAGTTCTTC; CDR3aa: CASSRGGLYNEQFF
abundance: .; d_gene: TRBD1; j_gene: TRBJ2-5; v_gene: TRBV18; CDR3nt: TGTGCCAGCTCACCTAAATTGGGACAGGGGGAAGAGACCCAGTACTTC; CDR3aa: CASSPKLGQGEETQYF